These 21 T cell receptor beta chains originate from one sample sequenced in a study of CD8 T cells in ankylosing spondylitis. TCRdb used MiXCR to reprocess the 5' RACE reads, holding one entry per CDR3 protein. The table lists about 5,700 distinct CDR3 sequences, under 2.5% of them singletons. Material for sequencing was blood, either unsorted or a sorted T cell fraction (not recorded which). The receptor set was obtained from a male donor with ankylosing spondylitis or in good health (not recorded which).

This clonotype was counted only a few times. V usage is TRBV9 and J usage is TRBJ2-2, with 11 bases aligning to TRBD2. The trim removed 0 bases at V and 3 bases at J, leaving 13 bases unmatched. CDR1 and CDR2 from the germline V gene are SGDLS and YYNGEE. The CDR3 runs 20 residues. The CDR3 region has the DNA TGTGCCAGCAGCGTAGGGGCCCCCAGAATAGCGGGAGGGGACACCGGGGAGCTGTTTTTT. This gives the protein CASSVGAPRIAGGDTGELFF.

By share, this clonotype ranks as medium-sized. The rearrangement joins TRBV9 to TRBJ2-7; D possibly corresponds to TRBD1 (5 bases). Looked up from germline, CDR1 is SGDLS and CDR2 is YYNGEE. CDR3 size: 13 residues. With 3 bases removed from V and 7 bases from J, the gap between germline ends came to 14 bases. The CDR3 loop is CASSASAGIEQYF. DNA for the CDR3: TGTGCCAGCAGCGCGAGCGCAGGGATTGAGCAGTACTTC.

Ten or more counts support this clonotype. The chain has TRBV9 and TRBJ2-7, with D tentatively TRBD2 (6 bases). Germline values: CDR1 SGDLS, CDR2 YYNGEE. V was cut by 2 bases and J by 3 bases, with 12 bases left in between. This CDR3 spans 14 amino acids. The chain's CDR3 is CASSVGGSGYEQYF. DNA for the CDR3: TGTGCCAGCAGCGTCGGGGGTAGCGGCTACGAGCAGTACTTC.

This clonotype appeared many times. The chain couples TRBV9 to TRBJ2-7, with 7 bases matching TRBD1. The V gene's germline CDR1 is SGDLS and CDR2 YYNGEE. Germline trimming cut 0 bases from V and 6 bases from J; bases unmatched to any gene: 3. This CDR3 has 13 amino acids. The CDR3 DNA reads as TGTGCCAGCAGCGTAGGACAGGGATCCGAGCAGTACTTC. This gives the protein CASSVGQGSEQYF. Supplemented by reference TRBV9 and TRBJ2-7, the full variable domain reads DSGVTQTPKHLITATGQRVTLRCSPRSGDLSVYWYQQSLDQGLQFLIQYYNGEERAKGNILERFSAQQFPDLHSELNLSSLELGDSALYFCASSVGQGSEQYFGPGTRLTVT.

This clonotype appeared many times. This sequence joins TRBV9 and TRBJ2-1, with 8 bases identical to TRBD2. V shed 3 bases and J 2 bases; nucleotides not matched to a gene: 4. Germline V CDR1 and CDR2: SGDLS, YYNGEE. The length of the CDR3 is 15 residues. This CDR3 is CASSAAGEPYNEQFF. The CDR3, as DNA: TGTGCCAGCAGCGCAGCGGGAGAACCCTACAATGAGCAGTTCTTC.

Judged by abundance, this clonotype is medium-sized (0.01 to 0.1%). The genes are TRBV9 and TRBJ2-7; D gene ambiguous. Trimming removed 3 bases from V and 7 bases from J, with 14 bases in between. The CDR3 length is 13 residues. CDR1 is SGDLS, CDR2 YYNGEE, per germline. CDR3 DNA sequence: TGTGCCAGCAGCGAAGAATCCACTGGGGAGCAGTACTTC. The encoded protein is CASSEESTGEQYF.

This clonotype was seen at least ten times. V is TRBV9 and J is TRBJ2-5; 14 bases agree with TRBD2. Germline CDR1 and CDR2: SGDLS and YYNGEE. The V segment lost 4 bases and the J segment 4 bases; nucleotides outside the gene matches: 12. CDR3 size: 18 residues. Written as DNA, the CDR3 is TGTGCCAGCAGCCCCGGGACTAGCGGGAGTGGAAGTTCAGAGACCCAGTACTTC. This translates into CASSPGTSGSGSSETQYF.

This clonotype was counted many times. This sequence joins TRBV9 and TRBJ2-2; no clear D. Germline CDR1 reads SGDLS; CDR2 reads YYNGEE. The CDR3 sequence is 13 residues long. V was clipped by 2 bases and J by 5 bases, with 7 bases between them. The CDR3 coding sequence is TGTGCCAGCAGCGTTCAGGAGACCGGGGAGCTGTTTTTT. Its protein is CASSVQETGELFF.

In this sample, this clonotype turned up many times. J is TRBJ1-3 and V is TRBV9; D is unresolved. The CDR3 has 16 amino acids. CDR1 SGDLS and CDR2 YYNGEE come from the germline V gene. Deletions cut 3 bases from V and 4 bases from J, with 17 bases between. CDR3 loop: CASSELRGGEGNTIYF. CDR3 bases: TGTGCCAGCAGCGAGCTCCGTGGTGGAGAGGGAAACACCATATATTTT.

This clonotype ranks as medium-sized (0.01 to 0.1%). V usage is TRBV9 and J usage is TRBJ2-5; D may be TRBD2 (5 bases). V was shortened by 0 bases and J by 4 bases, with 7 bases between the two germline ends. From germline, CDR1 is SGDLS and CDR2 YYNGEE. The CDR3 consists of 13 residues. The CDR3 here is CASSVALAETQYF. The CDR3, as DNA: TGTGCCAGCAGCGTAGCCCTAGCAGAGACCCAGTACTTC. Looking up the rest from reference TRBV9 and TRBJ2-5 gives the full variable domain: DSGVTQTPKHLITATGQRVTLRCSPRSGDLSVYWYQQSLDQGLQFLIQYYNGEERAKGNILERFSAQQFPDLHSELNLSSLELGDSALYFCASSVALAETQYFGPGTRLLVL.

At least ten counts were recorded for this clonotype. V usage is TRBV9 and J usage is TRBJ1-4, with TRBD1 as a possible D gene (5 bases). The CDR3 is 15 amino acids. V shed 0 bases and J shed 8 bases, with 14 bases lying between them. Per germline, CDR1 SGDLS and CDR2 YYNGEE. The CDR3 sequence: CASSVETQGWEKLFF. CDR3 sequence (DNA): TGTGCCAGCAGCGTAGAGACCCAGGGTTGGGAAAAACTGTTTTTT.

By share, this clonotype counts as medium-sized (0.01 to 0.1%). The V call is TRBV9, the J call TRBJ2-7; no clear D. V was cut by 0 bases and J by 0 bases, with 13 bases left in between. The CDR3 runs to 16 residues. Germline assignment: CDR1 SGDLS and CDR2 YYNGEE. CDR3 DNA sequence: TGTGCCAGCAGCGTAGCTGAGGCAGGTAGCTCCTACGAGCAGTACTTC. It codes for CASSVAEAGSSYEQYF.

This clonotype is large by share. The chain carries TRBV9 and TRBJ2-7; TRBD2 matches at 9 bases. Losses at the gene ends were 0 bases for V and 6 bases for J; bases not matched to a gene: 10. CDR3 size: 16 residues. Germline V gene data show CDR1 as SGDLS and CDR2 as YYNGEE. The DNA for the CDR3 is TGTGCCAGCAGCGTAGGCCTAGCGGGATCGACTGTCGAGCAGTACTTC. Protein sequence: CASSVGLAGSTVEQYF.

This clonotype was recorded many times. The chain uses TRBV9 and TRBJ2-1, with 12 bases aligning to TRBD1. Germline lookup yields CDR1 SGDLS and CDR2 YYNGEE. The CDR3 consists of 18 residues. The J segment lost 0 bases and the V segment lost 0 bases, leaving 4 bases of the junction unmatched. CDR3 region: CASSVAGTGGYSYNEQFF. The DNA of the CDR3 is TGTGCCAGCAGCGTAGCAGGGACAGGGGGCTACTCCTACAATGAGCAGTTCTTC. The full variable domain, completed using reference TRBV9 and TRBJ2-1, is DSGVTQTPKHLITATGQRVTLRCSPRSGDLSVYWYQQSLDQGLQFLIQYYNGEERAKGNILERFSAQQFPDLHSELNLSSLELGDSALYFCASSVAGTGGYSYNEQFFGPGTRLTVL.

This clonotype is categorized as medium-sized. CDR3 DNA sequence: TGTGCCAGCAGCGACCGGGACAGGGGACTGAACACTGAAGCTTTCTTT. Protein sequence: CASSDRDRGLNTEAFF. The V call is TRBV9, the J call TRBJ1-1, with 10 bases identical to TRBD1. This CDR3 spans 16 amino acids. Trimming took 3 bases from V and 0 from J; bases not matched to a gene: 5. Germline V gives CDR1 SGDLS, CDR2 YYNGEE.

There are many counts of this clonotype. The V gene is TRBV9, the J gene TRBJ2-7, with 7 bases lining up with TRBD1. CDR1 is SGDLS, CDR2 YYNGEE, per germline. The CDR3 spans 16 residues. The junction had 9 bases not matched to a gene; V was cut back by 3 bases and J by 0 bases. This CDR3 is CASSASGTVNSYEQYF. CDR3 nucleotides: TGTGCCAGCAGCGCCTCCGGGACAGTGAACTCCTACGAGCAGTACTTC.

By sample share, this clonotype is medium-sized. J is TRBJ2-7 and V is TRBV9; TRBD2 aligns across 7 bases. The V and J ends lost 0 bases and 3 bases, in that order; junction bases with no gene match: 0. Germline values: CDR1 SGDLS, CDR2 YYNGEE. The CDR3 has 13 residues. This chain's CDR3 is CASSVGGSYEQYF. The CDR3 DNA sequence: TGTGCCAGCAGCGTAGGCGGGAGCTACGAGCAGTACTTC.

This clonotype was recorded at least ten times. The chain uses TRBV9 and TRBJ1-6; unclear D gene. This CDR3 contains 15 residues. V lost 0 bases and J lost 12, with 16 bases in between. Germline CDR1 reads SGDLS; CDR2 reads YYNGEE. Here the CDR3 DNA reads TGTGCCAGCAGCGTAGGGGAGAGGAGAGGGAGACCCCTCCACTTT. Its protein product is CASSVGERRGRPLHF. The full variable domain, in which reference TRBV9 and TRBJ1-6 provide the parts outside the CDR3, is DSGVTQTPKHLITATGQRVTLRCSPRSGDLSVYWYQQSLDQGLQFLIQYYNGEERAKGNILERFSAQQFPDLHSELNLSSLELGDSALYFCASSVGERRGRPLHFGNGTRLTVT.

This clonotype showed up many times. The V call is TRBV9, the J call TRBJ1-2, with D possibly TRBD1 on 6 matching bases. Trimming cost V 5 bases and J 4 bases, with 18 bases left between them. In germline, CDR1 is SGDLS, CDR2 YYNGEE. This CDR3 has 15 amino acids. CDR3 nucleotide sequence: TGTGCCAGCAGTGCCACCCGGGACACCTTCTATGGCTACACCTTC. As protein: CASSATRDTFYGYTF.

This clonotype was detected many times. This chain links TRBV9 with TRBJ1-1, with 7 bases fitting TRBD1. Germline V gives CDR1 SGDLS, CDR2 YYNGEE. This CDR3 region has 16 residues. Trimming cost V 4 bases and J 0 bases; bases outside gene matches: 9. CDR3 nucleotide sequence: TGTGCCAGCAGCACCCATCAGACAGGGATGAACACTGAAGCTTTCTTT. This codes for CASSTHQTGMNTEAFF.

This clonotype was picked up many times. The chain recombines TRBV9 with TRBJ2-3; D ambiguous. Trimming pared 4 bases from V and 0 bases from J, leaving 15 bases between. Per germline, CDR1 SGDLS and CDR2 YYNGEE. This CDR3 is 16 amino acids long. CDR3 DNA: TGTGCCAGCAGCTACATGGGCCTAGATAGCACAGATACGCAGTATTTT. Amino acids: CASSYMGLDSTDTQYF.